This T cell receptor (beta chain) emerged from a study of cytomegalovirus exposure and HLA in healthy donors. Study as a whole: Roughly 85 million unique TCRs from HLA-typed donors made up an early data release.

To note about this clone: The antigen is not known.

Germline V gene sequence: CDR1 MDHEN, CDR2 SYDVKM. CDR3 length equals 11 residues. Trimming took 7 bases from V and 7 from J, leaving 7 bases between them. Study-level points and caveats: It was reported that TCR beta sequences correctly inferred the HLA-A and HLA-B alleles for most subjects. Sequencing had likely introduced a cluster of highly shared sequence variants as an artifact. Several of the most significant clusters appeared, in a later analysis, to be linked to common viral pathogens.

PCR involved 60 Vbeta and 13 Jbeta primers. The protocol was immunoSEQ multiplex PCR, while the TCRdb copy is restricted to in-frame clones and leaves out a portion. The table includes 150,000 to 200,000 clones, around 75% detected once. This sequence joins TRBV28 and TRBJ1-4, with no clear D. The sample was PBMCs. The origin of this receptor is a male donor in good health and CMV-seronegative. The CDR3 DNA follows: TGTGCCAGCATCCGGGGTGAAAAACTGTTTTTT. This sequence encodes CASIRGEKLFF.